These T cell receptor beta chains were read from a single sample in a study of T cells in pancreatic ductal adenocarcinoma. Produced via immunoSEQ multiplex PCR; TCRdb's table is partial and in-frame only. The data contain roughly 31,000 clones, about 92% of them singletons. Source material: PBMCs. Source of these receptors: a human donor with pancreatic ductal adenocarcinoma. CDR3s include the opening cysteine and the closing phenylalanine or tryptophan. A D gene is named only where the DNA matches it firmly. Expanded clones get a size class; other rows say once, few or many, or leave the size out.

cdr3_aa: CASSSSGTSYEQFF
cdr3_nt: TGTGCCAGCAGCTCTAGCGGGACGTCTTATGAGCAGTTCTTC
v_call: TRBV7-6
clone_size: once
j_call: TRBJ2-1
d_call: TRBD2

cdr3_aa: CASSLGSAARAGEQYF
cdr3_nt: TGCGCCAGCAGCTTGGGTTCGGCAGCAAGGGCGGGGGAGCAGTACTTC
v_call: TRBV5-1
clone_size: -
j_call: TRBJ2-7
d_call: -

cdr3_aa: CASSLSGGSTEAFF
cdr3_nt: TGTGCCAGCAGTTTATCGGGAGGGAGCACTGAAGCTTTCTTT
v_call: TRBV27
clone_size: -
j_call: TRBJ1-1
d_call: -

cdr3_aa: CASSLGGTIPQFF
cdr3_nt: TGTGCCAGCAGCTTGGGCGGGACTATTCCGCAGTTCTTC
v_call: TRBV7-6
clone_size: -
j_call: TRBJ2-1
d_call: TRBD2

cdr3_aa: CSVEQELNQPQHF
cdr3_nt: TGCAGCGTTGAGCAGGAGCTCAATCAGCCCCAGCATTTT
v_call: TRBV29-1
clone_size: -
j_call: TRBJ1-5
d_call: -

cdr3_aa: CASSGTVAGANVLTF
cdr3_nt: TGTGCCAGCAGCGGGACAGTCGCCGGGGCCAACGTCCTGACTTTC
v_call: TRBV9
clone_size: -
j_call: TRBJ2-6
d_call: -

cdr3_aa: CASSSGPNQPQHF
cdr3_nt: TGTGCCAGCAGCTCAGGGCCCAATCAGCCCCAGCATTTT
v_call: TRBV11-1
clone_size: -
j_call: TRBJ1-5
d_call: -

cdr3_aa: CASSSGTGVTVGSGNTIYF
cdr3_nt: TGTGCCAGCAGCTCTGGGACAGGGGTCACGGTGGGCTCTGGAAACACCATATATTTT
v_call: TRBV28
clone_size: -
j_call: TRBJ1-3
d_call: TRBD1

cdr3_aa: CASSQGQGDEKLFF
cdr3_nt: TGTGCCAGCAGCCAGGGACAGGGAGATGAAAAACTGTTTTTT
v_call: TRBV7-9
clone_size: -
j_call: TRBJ1-4
d_call: TRBD1

cdr3_aa: CASSSPGTGEQYF
cdr3_nt: TGTGCCAGCAGTTCTCCGGGGACGGGGGAGCAGTACTTC
v_call: TRBV11-2
clone_size: -
j_call: TRBJ2-7
d_call: -

cdr3_aa: CASSTGTSPYEQYF
cdr3_nt: TGTGCCAGCAGCACAGGGACATCCCCCTACGAGCAGTACTTC
v_call: TRBV21-1
clone_size: -
j_call: TRBJ2-7
d_call: -

cdr3_aa: CASTLTSGSGNEQFF
cdr3_nt: TGCGCCAGCACCCTGACTAGCGGGAGTGGCAATGAGCAGTTCTTC
v_call: TRBV5-1
clone_size: -
j_call: TRBJ2-1
d_call: TRBD2